What follows are 24 T cell receptor beta chains derived from one specimen sequenced in a study of blood T cell repertoires in COVID-19. Profiling relied on immunoSEQ multiplex PCR, and the TCRdb table lists in-frame clones only, not all of them. The table lists around 57,000 clones, more than 65% of them singletons. Sequencing input: peripheral blood. These TCRs come from a woman aged 70 to 79 with acute or convalescent COVID-19.

CDR3 protein: CASSYSRTGGKETQYF. CDR3 nucleotides: TGTGCCAGCAGTTACTCTCGGACAGGGGGGAAAGAGACCCAGTACTTC. This sequence joins TRBV6-2 or TRBV6-3 and TRBJ2-5; 10 positions match TRBD1. Germline CDR1 MNHEY, CDR2 SVGEGT. The CDR3 has 16 amino acids. The V and J ends lost 0 bases and 3 bases, in that order; junction bases with no gene match: 4.

This sequence joins TRBV5-1 and TRBJ2-3, with 8 bases aligning to TRBD2. Germline values: CDR1 SGHRS, CDR2 YFSETQ. The V segment lost 3 bases and the J segment 4 bases; nucleotides outside the gene matches: 7. CDR3 length: 15 residues. The CDR3 protein is CASSSYGGASDTQYF. CDR3 DNA: TGCGCCAGCAGCTCTTACGGGGGGGCATCAGATACGCAGTATTTT.

This clone appeared once. The V call is TRBV7-3, the J call TRBJ2-3; possible D gene TRBD2, 5 bases. Per germline, CDR1 SGHTA and CDR2 FQGTGA. This CDR3 comprises 16 residues. V was clipped by 2 bases and J by 1 base, with 13 bases between them. The CDR3 reads CASSLAGVRGTDTQYF. CDR3 in DNA: TGTGCCAGCAGCTTAGCCGGGGTTCGGGGCACAGATACGCAGTATTTT.

The V call is TRBV4-3, the J call TRBJ2-1; perhaps TRBD2 as D (7 bases). Germline CDR1 and CDR2: LGHNA and YSLEER. This CDR3 spans 14 amino acids. Trimming shortened V by 2 bases and J by 4 bases, and 9 bases separated the two germline ends. CDR3 in amino acids: CASSQRGGYNEQFF. DNA for the CDR3: TGCGCCAGCAGCCAAAGGGGGGGATACAATGAGCAGTTCTTC.

The gene calls are TRBV19 and TRBJ2-5, with TRBD2 matching 9 bases. There are 16 residues in the CDR3. Losses at the gene ends were 1 base for V and 5 bases for J; bases not matched to a gene: 8. Germline CDR1 and CDR2: LNHDA and SQIVND (reference sequence). The CDR3 DNA is TGTGCCAGTAGTATAGCCGGCGGGGGGGCGGATGAGACCCAGTACTTC. This translates into CASSIAGGGADETQYF.

V usage is TRBV9 and J usage is TRBJ1-1, with a possible D match to TRBD1 (6 bases). There are 15 residues in the CDR3. The germline CDR1 and CDR2 sequences are SGDLS and YYNGEE. The V and J ends lost 0 bases and 1 base respectively, with 10 bases between them. The DNA for the CDR3 is TGTGCCAGCAGCGTAGGCGGACAGAGGAACACTGAAGCTTTCTTT. This sequence encodes CASSVGGQRNTEAFF.

The chain is built from TRBV10-3 and TRBJ2-7; TRBD2 agrees at 7 bases. V shed 6 bases and J 0 bases; nucleotides not matched to a gene: 5. Germline CDR1 is ENHRY and CDR2 is SYGVKD. The CDR3 has 14 amino acids. For the CDR3, the DNA is TGTGCCATCAGGGGGACTATAAACTCCTACGAGCAGTACTTC. Its translation is CAIRGTINSYEQYF.

This clone was observed a handful of times. The chain is built from TRBV9 and TRBJ1-3; D might be TRBD1 (5 bases). The CDR3 consists of 19 residues. Germline CDR1 and CDR2: SGDLS and YYNGEE. Between the trimmed V and J ends, which lost 1 base and 2 bases, there was a span of 22 bases. In DNA form, the CDR3 reads TGTGCCAGCAGCGTAACCATATTCCAAAATCAGGGTACTGGAAACACCATATATTTT. Protein: CASSVTIFQNQGTGNTIYF.

The chain has TRBV12-3 or TRBV12-4 and TRBJ2-3; no clear D. V gave up 6 bases and J gave up 2 bases, with 3 bases separating them. The CDR3 totals 11 residues. As DNA, the CDR3 is TGTGCCAGCAGCTTCACAGATACGCAGTATTTT. It encodes CASSFTDTQYF.

The rearrangement joins TRBV18 to TRBJ1-5, with D unclear. The CDR3 extends over 12 amino acids. Germline V gives CDR1 KGHSH, CDR2 LQKENI. The germline V and J ends were trimmed by 0 bases and 6 bases, with 3 bases remaining between them. CDR3 coding DNA: TGTGCCAGCTCACCACCCGGTCAGCCCCAGCATTTT. Its translation: CASSPPGQPQHF.

The rearrangement links TRBV11-2 to TRBJ2-7; 7 bases line up with TRBD1. Per the germline V gene, CDR1 is SGHAT and CDR2 is FQNNGV. With V trimmed by 4 bases and J by 3 bases, 15 bases remained unmatched. The CDR3 runs 17 residues. The CDR3 DNA reads TGTGCCAGCAGCTCACCCGCGGCGTGGGCAGGGGGCTACGAGCAGTACTTC. This sequence encodes CASSSPAAWAGGYEQYF.

The chain recombines TRBV7-3 with TRBJ2-7; weak D call: TRBD1 (6 bases). The CDR3 runs 11 residues. With 11 bases removed from V and 7 bases from J, the gap between germline ends came to 15 bases. Germline V gives CDR1 SGHTA, CDR2 FQGTGA. The CDR3 sequence: CAQPQGREQYF. CDR3 nucleotide sequence: TGTGCCCAACCTCAGGGGCGGGAGCAGTACTTC.

A few counts support this clone. The gene calls are TRBV7-9 and TRBJ2-5; D is uncertain. This CDR3 is built from 12 residues. Per the germline V gene, CDR1 is SEHNR and CDR2 is FQNEAQ (reference sequence). Trimming removed 9 bases from V and 2 bases from J, with 10 bases in between. Here the CDR3 reads CASGGQQETQYF. The CDR3 bases are TGTGCCAGTGGTGGGCAGCAAGAGACCCAGTACTTC.

The chain links TRBV19 to TRBJ1-2; 8 bases line up with TRBD1. Germline V lookup: CDR1 LNHDA, CDR2 SQIVND (reference sequence). The CDR3 is 15 residues long. Trimming took 8 bases from V and 0 from J; bases not matched to a gene: 8. The CDR3 bases are TGTGCCAGTGCTGACAGGGGTGGAACTAACTATGGCTACACCTTC. Translating it yields CASADRGGTNYGYTF.

This clone turned up a few times. V and J are TRBV12-3 or TRBV12-4 and TRBJ2-3, with D possibly being TRBD2 (6 bases). V was trimmed by 6 bases and J by 6 bases, leaving 10 bases between them. The CDR3 loop spans 12 amino acids. CDR3 sequence reads: CASSPRGDTQYF. In nucleotides, the CDR3 is TGTGCCAGCAGCCCTCGGGGGGATACGCAGTATTTT.

This sequence joins TRBV2 and TRBJ2-7, with D perhaps TRBD1 (5 bases). The V end lost 3 bases, the J end lost 5 bases, and 11 bases lay between the germline ends. Germline CDR1 and CDR2: SNHLY and FYNNEI. The length of the CDR3 is 13 residues. CDR3 nucleotides: TGTGCCAGCAGTGACTGGACAATCGACGAGCAGTACTTC. Translated: CASSDWTIDEQYF.

The CDR3 here is CASSSTGTGGEAFF. Here the CDR3 DNA reads TGTGCCAGCAGCTCAACCGGGACAGGGGGTGAAGCTTTCTTT. The chain couples TRBV7-9 to TRBJ1-1; 11 bases map to TRBD1. CDR1 is SEHNR, CDR2 FQNEAQ, per germline (reference sequence). After removal of 4 bases from V and 7 bases from J, the junction contained 5 bases not matched to a gene. The CDR3 runs 14 residues.

With regard to this clone: One junction end disagrees with the germline gene, perhaps due to a read error. The chain combines TRBV11-2 with TRBJ1-6, with D perhaps TRBD1 (5 bases). CDR3 size: 12 residues. Germline V CDR1 and CDR2: SGHAT, FQNNGV. CDR3 bases: TGTGCCAGCAGCCCGGGGAGGGGAAATGGGGCATTT. As protein: CASSPGRGNGAF.

V is TRBV11-3 and J is TRBJ2-1; 12 bases agree with TRBD2. With V trimmed by 3 bases and J by 0 bases, 9 bases remained unmatched. This CDR3 is 19 amino acids long. CDR1 is SGHNT, CDR2 YENEEA, per germline. The CDR3 coding sequence is TGTGCCAGCAGCTTCGCCGGGACTAGCGGGTTTAGCTCCTACAATGAGCAGTTCTTC. Encoded protein: CASSFAGTSGFSSYNEQFF.

This clone was recorded once. J is TRBJ1-6 and V is TRBV10-3; D remains ambiguous. Between the trimmed V and J ends, which lost 6 bases and 4 bases, there was a span of 7 bases. This CDR3 region has 13 residues. Germline CDR1 reads ENHRY; CDR2 reads SYGVKD. The CDR3 sequence is CAIRPGYNSPLHF. As DNA, the CDR3 is TGTGCCATCAGGCCAGGATATAATTCACCCCTCCACTTT.

This clone was counted a few times. The gene calls are TRBV30 and TRBJ1-1; D is perhaps TRBD1 (5 bases). This CDR3 has 13 amino acids. In germline, CDR1 is GTSNPN, CDR2 SVGIG (reference sequence). V lost 0 bases to trimming and J lost 1 base, with 6 bases between them. CDR3 amino acids: CAWSVQGNTEAFF. CDR3 bases: TGTGCCTGGAGTGTTCAGGGGAACACTGAAGCTTTCTTT.

The rearrangement joins TRBV6-5 to TRBJ2-7; 9 bases map to TRBD1. Looked up from germline, CDR1 is MNHEY and CDR2 is SVGAGI. The CDR3 runs 14 residues. V lost 9 bases to trimming and J lost 2 bases; unmatched junction nucleotides: 8. CDR3 region: CASQGQGITYEQYF. CDR3 nucleotides: TGTGCCAGTCAAGGACAGGGGATTACCTACGAGCAGTACTTC.

The chain uses TRBV10-3 and TRBJ1-1; D perhaps matches TRBD1 (6 bases). This CDR3 has 14 amino acids. The germline gives CDR1 ENHRY, CDR2 SYGVKD. The V gene lost 5 bases and the J gene lost 6 bases, with 16 bases spanning the gap. This CDR3 is CAISFKTGSSEAFF. In DNA, the CDR3 is TGTGCCATCAGTTTTAAAACAGGGAGCTCTGAAGCTTTCTTT.

This chain joins TRBV24-1 and TRBJ2-3, with 13 bases matching TRBD2. This CDR3 is built from 18 residues. Germline lookup yields CDR1 KGHDR and CDR2 SFDVKD. J lost 1 base, V lost 3 bases, and 6 bases had no gene match. CDR3 sequence (DNA): TGTGCCACCAGTGATCCCGGGACTAGCGGGGACCGCACAGATACGCAGTATTTT. Its translation is CATSDPGTSGDRTDTQYF.